This TCR beta chain was sequenced during a study of blood T cell repertoires in COVID-19 (dated by TCRdb to the early 2020s). The study in broad terms: Samples covering the acute and convalescent phases of COVID-19 were provided by collaborators in the United States, Italy and Spain. The repertoires were made available in a free public database intended to serve as a resource for research on the immune response to SARS-CoV-2. The sample metadata nearly always contained a de-identified subject ID, COVID-19 status, age in years and sex. The prospective study material was composed of cDNA or gDNA derived from T cells, B-cell-depleted T cells, or PBMCs. Where available, HLA class I and class II types were taken from metadata supplied by the sample provider and were not determined by assay-based typing. The dataset comprised deeply sampled blood TCRbeta repertoires from subjects exposed to, actively infected with, or recovered from COVID-19. Samples came from the ongoing ImmuneRACE study (first 160 participants) plus 1,254 subjects from 6 global collaborators.

The investigation overall reported the following: How much clinical and demographic metadata was included differed by source and by participant, and the metadata was provided uncurated.

TCRbeta CDR3 regions were amplified from genomic DNA by means of the immunoSEQ Assay, a bias-controlled multiplex PCR. Regarding the original processing steps: The number of nucleated cells in each sample was estimated by amplification of reference gene primers within the assay. Sequence reads were collapsed and filtered to measure the absolute abundance of every unique TCRbeta CDR3 rearrangement. For each sample, productive Simpson clonality was calculated as the square root of Simpson's diversity index across productive rearrangements. The table comes from immuneACCESS by way of TCRdb, which keeps in-frame sequences with V and J called. Part of the clones is missing from these tables; in studies checked, under half for an unresolved V gene and the rest for unknown reasons. Clone size and V and J calls were adopted from that table, with D and trimming inferred from the DNA. A total of tens of thousands of clones appear in this sample, roughly nine tenths of them only once. The ten most abundant clones make up about 5.3% of the sample.

The collaborating institutions used their own protocols to collect whole blood in K2EDTA tubes. Collaborator samples were shipped for TCRbeta analysis as frozen whole blood, isolated PBMCs, or DNA extracted from either sample type. For this clone: This receptor's antigen is unknown. The input lacks base qualities; no much larger clone sits a single base away.

The CDR3, from cysteine to phenylalanine, totals 14 residues. Solely the CDR3 DNA is kept, with 42 bases framed from the first base. Based on the germline V gene (reference sequence), the CDR1 and CDR2 sequences are MNHEY and SMNVEV. V is cut by 5 bases and J by 7 bases, and the space between the germline ends is 18 bases. The receptor was isolated from a man aged 55 to 70 with acute or convalescent COVID-19. The sample consisted of peripheral blood. The chain is assembled from TRBV27 and TRBJ2-7; a weak D assignment points to TRBD1 (6 bases agree). The CDR3 corresponds to CASSLGQVQGEQYF. The nucleotides are TGTGCCAGCAGTCTGGGGCAGGTCCAGGGGGAGCAGTACTTC.